These T cell receptor beta chains were read from a single sample in a study of metastatic and nonmetastatic thyroid tumors. TCRdb re-called the PCR reads through MiXCR. The table lists roughly 30,000 clones, roughly 30% of them singletons. Source material: blood. Receptors were obtained from a female donor with papillary thyroid cancer or a benign thyroid nodule (not recorded which). Some clones in this sample may be carry-over from other donors' samples. The conserved cysteine and the conserved F or W are not part of the CDR3 here. A D gene is named only where the DNA matches it firmly.

d_gene,v_gene,j_gene,CDR3aa
-,TRBV20-1,TRBJ2-2,SAREAGTGELF
-,TRBV11-1,TRBJ2-7,ASSLGGGPDEQY
TRBD1,TRBV28,TRBJ2-1,ASSFPPGTGGQAEQF
-,TRBV5-1,TRBJ1-2,ASSLQITAGYT
TRBD2,TRBV3-1,TRBJ2-3,ASSQDRTSGFTDTQY
-,TRBV12-3/TRBV12-4,TRBJ2-7,ASSLSGAGLEQY
-,TRBV6-1,TRBJ1-2,ASRGRNGYGYT
-,TRBV11-2,TRBJ2-7,ASSCSGGGCEQY
-,TRBV5-1,TRBJ1-2,ASSLEGDYGYT
-,TRBV30,TRBJ2-1,AWSPWWLRRRNEQF
-,TRBV20-1,TRBJ2-7,SASTESSYEQY
-,TRBV10-1,TRBJ2-5,ASSESGRKTQY
-,TRBV27,TRBJ1-3,ASSTGTTGNTIY
-,TRBV5-1,TRBJ1-2,ASRPDRIGGYGYT
-,TRBV7-8,TRBJ1-3,ASSLETAWTGNTIY
TRBD2,TRBV6-7,TRBJ2-7,ASSSDPGLAGEYEQY
TRBD2,TRBV27,TRBJ2-7,ASRKIGERDAYEQY